This passage covers 26 T cell receptor beta chains from one sample sequenced in a study of identical twins. TCRdb analysed the 5' RACE reads with MiXCR anew, one entry per CDR3 protein. The sample yields approximately 260,000 distinct CDR3 sequences, over 12% seen once. The sample taken for sequencing was memory (CD45RO+) T cells sorted from blood. The origin of the receptors is a woman between 18 and 29 years old in good health.

This clonotype was recorded many times. The rearrangement uses TRBV12-3 or TRBV12-4 and TRBJ2-7; 9 bases agree with TRBD2. The trim removed 5 bases at V and 9 bases at J, leaving 8 bases unmatched. CDR3 length: 13 amino acids. CDR3: CASSPLAGRSQYF. For the CDR3, the DNA is TGTGCCAGCAGTCCACTAGCGGGTCGGTCGCAGTACTTC.

The chain joins TRBV7-2 to TRBJ1-1, with D possibly TRBD1 on 6 matching bases. Between the trimmed V and J ends, which lost 2 bases and 1 base, there was a span of 11 bases. The germline V gene encodes CDR1 SGHTA and CDR2 FQGNSA. The CDR3 has 15 amino acids. Here the CDR3 reads CASSLHAGANTEAFF. In DNA form, the CDR3 reads TGTGCCAGCAGCTTACATGCAGGGGCGAACACTGAAGCTTTCTTT. Using reference TRBV7-2 and TRBJ1-1 for the parts outside the CDR3, the full variable domain is GAGVSQSPSNKVTEKGKDVELRCDPISGHTALYWYRQSLGQGLEFLIYFQGNSAPDKSGLPSDRFSAERTGGSVSTLTIQRTQQEDSAVYLCASSLHAGANTEAFFGQGTRLTVV.

This clonotype occurred a few times. The chain joins TRBV20-1 to TRBJ1-1, with D unclear. Trimming pared 3 bases from V and 4 bases from J, leaving 18 bases between. CDR1 and CDR2 from the germline V gene are DFQATT and SNEGSKA (reference sequence). The CDR3 sequence is 15 residues long. CDR3 nucleotides: TGCAGTGCTAGCAATGGGGTGGGTTGGACCACTGAAGCTTTCTTT. Translated, it gives CSASNGVGWTTEAFF.

This sequence joins TRBV12-3 or TRBV12-4 and TRBJ2-3, with a tentative D call TRBD2 (6 bases). CDR3 length: 16 amino acids. With 1 base removed from V and 3 bases from J, the gap between germline ends came to 14 bases. The CDR3 nucleotides are TGTGCCAGCAGTTTAGGTCTGGGGGGAGGAACAGATACGCAGTATTTT. This sequence encodes CASSLGLGGGTDTQYF.

The chain carries TRBV27 and TRBJ2-7; perhaps TRBD2 as D (5 bases). Germline loops: CDR1 MNHEY, CDR2 SMNVEV (reference sequence). This CDR3 contains 15 residues. Trimming took off 0 bases at V and 0 bases at J, with 9 bases between the two ends. CDR3 nucleotide sequence: TGTGCCAGCAGTTTATCGAGTGGGAGCTCCTACGAGCAGTACTTC. Its translation is CASSLSSGSSYEQYF.

The table lists this clonotype with a few counts. The J gene is TRBJ2-7, the V gene TRBV6-1; TRBD2 agrees at 11 bases. The CDR3 extends over 14 amino acids. CDR1 is MNHNS, CDR2 SASEGT, per germline. Trimming at V came to 7 bases and at J to 7 bases, leaving 9 bases not matched to a gene. The CDR3 region is CASKFSGRAGEQYF. The CDR3 nucleotides read TGTGCCAGCAAATTTAGCGGGAGGGCGGGAGAGCAGTACTTC.

This clonotype was detected only a few times. This sequence joins TRBV25-1 and TRBJ2-7; a weak D match, TRBD1 (6 bases). CDR3 size: 15 residues. V was shortened by 3 bases and J by 3 bases, with 15 bases between the two germline ends. Germline V gene data show CDR1 as MGHDK and CDR2 as SYGVNS. The CDR3 DNA follows: TGTGCCAGCAGTGAGACTCAGGGGACCGACTACGAGCAGTACTTC. Protein product: CASSETQGTDYEQYF.

This clonotype occurred a few times. The rearrangement uses TRBV10-3 and TRBJ1-3; D might be TRBD1 (6 bases). CDR1 and CDR2 from the germline V gene are ENHRY and SYGVKD. This CDR3 region has 14 residues. The V end was cut by 6 bases, the J end by 4 bases, with 13 bases between. The CDR3 DNA sequence: TGTGCCATCAGCCGACAGGACCTCGGAAACACCATATATTTT. This codes for CAISRQDLGNTIYF.

Only a few counts were recorded for this clonotype. The V and J genes are TRBV30 and TRBJ2-7; 12 nucleotides line up with TRBD2. The CDR3 extends over 15 amino acids. The germline V gene encodes CDR1 GTSNPN and CDR2 SVGIG (reference sequence). V dropped 2 bases and J dropped 5; count of bases not matched to a gene: 7. CDR3 sequence reads: CAWSSTSGRGDEQYF. The CDR3 DNA reads TGTGCCTGGAGTTCGACTAGCGGGAGAGGCGACGAGCAGTACTTC.

This clonotype was observed a few times. V and J are TRBV2 and TRBJ2-2; TRBD2 aligns across 12 bases. The V gene's germline CDR1 is SNHLY and CDR2 FYNNEI. Trimming cost V 2 bases and J 6 bases; bases outside gene matches: 1. The CDR3 is 15 amino acids. Written as DNA, the CDR3 is TGTGCCAGCAGTGAACTAGCGGGAGGGGCCGGGGAGCTGTTTTTT. Translated: CASSELAGGAGELFF.

This rearrangement joins TRBV10-3 to TRBJ1-1; D is uncertain. CDR1 is ENHRY and CDR2 is SYGVKD in the germline V gene. V lost 4 bases and J 3 bases, leaving 9 bases between the germline ends. The CDR3 sequence is 13 residues long. The CDR3 DNA is TGTGCCATCAGTGGAATTGAATACACTGAAGCTTTCTTT. This sequence encodes CAISGIEYTEAFF.

This clonotype was recorded a few times. The genes are TRBV5-1 and TRBJ2-7; D tentatively reads TRBD1 or TRBD2 (5 bases each). CDR1 and CDR2 (germline): SGHRS, YFSETQ. V was clipped by 4 bases and J by 3 bases, with 11 bases between them. The CDR3 is 13 residues long. Written as DNA, the CDR3 is TGCGCCAGCAGCCCAGGGACCATCTACGAGCAGTACTTC. The encoded protein is CASSPGTIYEQYF.

This clonotype was counted at least ten times. The gene calls are TRBV3-1 and TRBJ2-1; maybe TRBD2 (6 bases). Trimming removed 3 bases from V and 9 bases from J, with 21 bases in between. The length of the CDR3 is 16 residues. Germline CDR1 LGHDT, CDR2 YNNKEL (reference sequence). The CDR3 nucleotides read TGTGCCAGCAGCCACTTCCGGACTACGGATGAGGGTGAGCAGTTCTTC. It is translated as CASSHFRTTDEGEQFF.

The rearrangement links TRBV28 to TRBJ2-1; TRBD1 matches 9 bases. The germline gives CDR1 MDHEN, CDR2 SYDVKM. Losses at the gene ends were 5 bases for V and 5 bases for J; bases not matched to a gene: 7. The CDR3 has 15 residues. CDR3 region: CASSPGQGIDNEQFF. CDR3 nucleotide sequence: TGTGCCAGCAGTCCAGGACAGGGGATCGACAATGAGCAGTTCTTC. The full variable domain, completed using reference TRBV28 and TRBJ2-1, is DVKVTQSSRYLVKRTGEKVFLECVQDMDHENMFWYRQDPGLGLRLIYFSYDVKMKEKGDIPEGYSVSREKKERFSLILESASTNQTSMYLCASSPGQGIDNEQFFGPGTRLTVL.

In this sample, this clonotype turned up a few times. The chain uses TRBV2 and TRBJ1-6; tentative D call: TRBD1 (6 bases). Germline V CDR1 and CDR2: SNHLY, FYNNEI. Trimming shortened V by 7 bases and J by 0 bases, and 13 bases separated the two germline ends. The CDR3 loop spans 16 amino acids. The CDR3 nucleotides read TGTGCCAGCACCGGACAGATAAGCTCCTATAATTCACCCCTCCACTTT. Amino acids: CASTGQISSYNSPLHF.

This clonotype was counted many times. The rearrangement uses TRBV2 and TRBJ2-1; no firm D call. Per germline, CDR1 SNHLY and CDR2 FYNNEI. V was cut by 4 bases and J by 4 bases, with 17 bases left in between. The CDR3 consists of 16 residues. CDR3 residues: CASSGWRTAPYNEQFF. The CDR3 DNA sequence: TGTGCCAGCAGTGGGTGGCGGACCGCTCCGTACAATGAGCAGTTCTTC.

This clonotype was counted a few times. The rearrangement links TRBV18 to TRBJ1-4; possible D gene TRBD1, 5 bases. This CDR3 region has 14 residues. Trimming shortened V by 3 bases and J by 5 bases, and 10 bases separated the two germline ends. CDR1 is KGHSH, CDR2 LQKENI, per germline. The CDR3 DNA follows: TGTGCCAGCTCACCCCGGGACGGGAATGAAAAACTGTTTTTT. Residues: CASSPRDGNEKLFF.

This chain joins TRBV7-2 and TRBJ2-3; no clear D. The CDR3 contains 12 residues. The germline V gene encodes CDR1 SGHTA and CDR2 FQGNSA. V was trimmed by 4 bases and J by 4 bases, leaving 6 bases between them. Written as DNA, the CDR3 is TGTGCCAGCAGCTCGGCCGCAGATACGCAGTATTTT. Its protein is CASSSAADTQYF.

This clonotype showed up many times. The J gene is TRBJ2-3, the V gene TRBV5-1, with 9 nucleotides matching TRBD2. V lost 0 bases to trimming and J lost 4 bases; unmatched junction nucleotides: 6. CDR1 and CDR2 from the germline V gene are SGHRS and YFSETQ. The CDR3 is made up of 16 amino acids. This chain's CDR3 is CASSLGLAGVADTQYF. The CDR3 region has the DNA TGCGCCAGCAGCTTGGGGTTAGCGGGAGTGGCAGATACGCAGTATTTT. The full variable domain, rest sourced from reference TRBV5-1 and TRBJ2-3, is KAGVTQTPRYLIKTRGQQVTLSCSPISGHRSVSWYQQTPGQGLQFLFEYFSETQRNKGNFPGRFSGRQFSNSRSEMNVSTLELGDSALYLCASSLGLAGVADTQYFGPGTRLTVL.

This clonotype has more than one count but fewer than ten. The chain links TRBV12-3 or TRBV12-4 to TRBJ2-3, with D tentatively TRBD1 or TRBD2 (6 bases each). The CDR3 contains 17 residues. Trimming removed 6 bases from V and 1 base from J, with 20 bases in between. As DNA, the CDR3 is TGTGCCAGCAGCGCCGGGGGCTCTTCCGGCGGCACAGATACGCAGTATTTT. Protein product: CASSAGGSSGGTDTQYF.

The rearrangement uses TRBV11-2 and TRBJ2-3; weak D call: TRBD1 (6 bases). CDR1 and CDR2 from the germline V gene are SGHAT and FQNNGV. The CDR3 length is 18 residues. V lost 2 bases and J lost 2, with 20 bases in between. In DNA, the CDR3 is TGTGCCAGCAGCTTAAGATTCTGGACAGAGACCAACACAGATACGCAGTATTTT. Translating it yields CASSLRFWTETNTDTQYF.

The chain links TRBV15 to TRBJ2-1, with 8 bases matching TRBD2. The CDR3 has 15 residues. From germline, CDR1 is LNHNV and CDR2 YYDKDF (reference sequence). J was trimmed by 7 bases and V by 0 bases; bases with no gene match: 5. CDR3 in amino acids: CATSREPGGGNEQFF. As DNA, the CDR3 is TGTGCCACCAGCAGAGAGCCGGGAGGGGGAAATGAGCAGTTCTTC.

The V gene is TRBV6-1, the J gene TRBJ1-3; possibly TRBD1 for D (6 bases). Trimming removed 5 bases from V and 0 bases from J, with 11 bases in between. The CDR3 covers 15 residues. Looked up from germline, CDR1 is MNHNS and CDR2 is SASEGT. In nucleotides, the CDR3 is TGTGCCAGCAGTCCGGAGGGGGTCTCTGGAAACACCATATATTTT. It codes for CASSPEGVSGNTIYF.

This clonotype was detected only a few times. The chain uses TRBV18 and TRBJ1-1, with 9 nucleotides matching TRBD1. The V gene's germline CDR1 is KGHSH and CDR2 LQKENI. The trim removed 4 bases at V and 7 bases at J, leaving 13 bases unmatched. The CDR3 length is 16 residues. Here the CDR3 reads CASSRGTGMVNGEAFF. The CDR3 bases are TGTGCCAGCTCACGGGGGACAGGGATGGTTAACGGTGAAGCTTTCTTT.

The chain employs TRBV7-2 and TRBJ2-2, with D possibly TRBD1 on 6 matching bases. V dropped 1 base and J dropped 8 bases, with 8 bases sitting between them. The CDR3 length is 13 residues. Germline CDR1 reads SGHTA; CDR2 reads FQGNSA. The CDR3: CASSLVDRGELFF. The DNA for the CDR3 is TGTGCCAGCAGCTTAGTAGACAGGGGGGAGCTGTTTTTT. Looking up the rest from reference TRBV7-2 and TRBJ2-2 gives the full variable domain: GAGVSQSPSNKVTEKGKDVELRCDPISGHTALYWYRQSLGQGLEFLIYFQGNSAPDKSGLPSDRFSAERTGGSVSTLTIQRTQQEDSAVYLCASSLVDRGELFFGEGSRLTVL.

The rearrangement joins TRBV12-3 or TRBV12-4 to TRBJ2-7; 14 positions agree with TRBD2. V lost 1 base, J lost 4 bases, and 3 bases stayed unmatched. The length of the CDR3 is 16 residues. CDR3 loop: CASSLGTSGRRYEQYF. CDR3 nucleotides: TGTGCCAGCAGTTTAGGGACTAGCGGGAGGAGATACGAGCAGTACTTC.